The 30 T cell receptor beta chains presented below share a single source sample, sequenced in a study of T cell changes during pregnancy in multiple sclerosis. TCRdb's table, derived via immunoSEQ multiplex PCR, lists solely in-frame clones and lacks some. The sample contains some 93,000 clones, around 92% of which appear only once. The sample here was peripheral blood, taken after pregnancy. The receptors shown here come from a female donor in good health, enrolled as a control in a pregnancy study.

The chain employs TRBV18 and TRBJ1-1; no reliable D call. Trimming cost V 2 bases and J 1 base, with 5 bases left between them. This CDR3 region has 13 residues. Germline values: CDR1 KGHSH, CDR2 LQKENI. The CDR3 bases are TGTGCCAGCTCACCAGCGCCGAACACTGAAGCTTTCTTT. It is translated as CASSPAPNTEAFF.

This chain connects TRBV7-9 to TRBJ2-7; D may be TRBD2 (5 bases). This CDR3 region has 11 residues. V dropped 5 bases and J dropped 4 bases, with 6 bases sitting between them. CDR1 and CDR2 (germline): SEHNR, FQNEAQ (reference sequence). The CDR3 region has the DNA TGTGCCAGCAGCCCGGGGTACGAGCAGTACTTC. Its translation is CASSPGYEQYF.

The chain recombines TRBV9 with TRBJ2-3; the D gene is possibly TRBD2 (7 bases). Trimming left V 0 bases short and J 5 bases short, with 13 bases between. Germline CDR1 and CDR2: SGDLS and YYNGEE. The CDR3 loop spans 15 amino acids. DNA for the CDR3: TGTGCCAGCAGCGTAGGGTGGGGGGGCCGAGATACGCAGTATTTT. The encoded protein is CASSVGWGGRDTQYF.

The chain is built from TRBV25-1 and TRBJ2-5, with D possibly matching TRBD2 (5 bases). CDR1 is MGHDK and CDR2 is SYGVNS in the germline V gene. V shed 1 base and J shed 2 bases, with 8 bases lying between them. The CDR3 contains 14 residues. The CDR3 spells CASSESGIQETQYF. CDR3 nucleotide sequence: TGTGCCAGCAGTGAATCCGGGATTCAAGAGACCCAGTACTTC.

The chain recombines TRBV7-2 with TRBJ2-7; 12 bases line up with TRBD2. The V gene's germline CDR1 is SGHTA and CDR2 FQGNSA. This CDR3 region has 14 residues. V trimming: 1 base; J trimming: 5 bases; junction bases outside the gene matches: 0. For the CDR3, the DNA is TGTGCCAGCAGCTTAGGGACTAGCGGGGACGAGCAGTACTTC. Translating gives CASSLGTSGDEQYF.

The chain employs TRBV27 and TRBJ1-1; D gene uncertain. The CDR3 loop spans 15 amino acids. Trimming removed 5 bases from V and 1 base from J, with 14 bases in between. Germline CDR1 MNHEY, CDR2 SMNVEV (reference sequence). The DNA for the CDR3 is TGTGCCAGCAGTACCCGTGGAGGGCAGAACACTGAAGCTTTCTTT. Translating gives CASSTRGGQNTEAFF.

The chain has TRBV5-1 and TRBJ2-1; 11 nucleotides line up with TRBD2. Germline trimming cut 7 bases from V and 10 bases from J; bases unmatched to any gene: 13. The CDR3 sequence is 15 residues long. Germline assignment: CDR1 SGHRS and CDR2 YFSETQ. CDR3: CASQDTGTSGKEQFF. CDR3 nucleotides: TGCGCCAGCCAAGATACCGGGACTAGCGGTAAGGAGCAGTTCTTC.

The V and J genes are TRBV28 and TRBJ2-6; D is ambiguous. V was clipped by 1 base and J by 3 bases, with 7 bases between them. Germline loops: CDR1 MDHEN, CDR2 SYDVKM. The CDR3 is 15 residues long. The CDR3 DNA reads as TGTGCCAGCAGTTTATCTCGGGTTGGGGCCAACGTCCTGACTTTC. Protein: CASSLSRVGANVLTF.

This chain joins TRBV7-9 and TRBJ1-6; 7 bases line up with TRBD1. The CDR3 is 15 residues long. Unmatched junction bases numbered 7, after V lost 4 bases and J lost 7 bases. CDR1 is SEHNR and CDR2 is FQNEAQ in the germline V gene (reference sequence). The chain's CDR3 is CASSWWTGGNSPLHF. The DNA for the CDR3 is TGTGCCAGCAGCTGGTGGACAGGAGGGAATTCACCCCTCCACTTT.

V gene TRBV18 combines with J gene TRBJ1-3; possible D gene TRBD1, 6 bases. CDR1 and CDR2 from the germline V gene are KGHSH and LQKENI. The V gene lost 3 bases and the J gene lost 4 bases, with 10 bases spanning the gap. The CDR3 is 14 amino acids. In DNA form, the CDR3 reads TGTGCCAGCTCACCCCAGGGGAACGGAAACACCATATATTTT. Its translation: CASSPQGNGNTIYF.

The chain combines TRBV9 with TRBJ2-7, with D perhaps TRBD1 (6 bases). V was cut by 2 bases and J by 0 bases, with 12 bases left in between. CDR1 is SGDLS, CDR2 YYNGEE, per germline. The CDR3 runs to 15 residues. The CDR3: CASSVEGQSSYEQYF. DNA for the CDR3: TGTGCCAGCAGCGTCGAAGGACAGAGCTCCTACGAGCAGTACTTC.

There are a few counts of this clone. The chain combines TRBV25-1 with TRBJ2-7; perhaps TRBD2 as D (5 bases). The V gene's germline CDR1 is MGHDK and CDR2 SYGVNS. The ends were cut back, 2 bases at V and 2 bases at J, with 7 bases in the middle. This CDR3 comprises 13 residues. CDR3: CASSEAGTYEQYF. In DNA, the CDR3 is TGTGCCAGCAGTGAAGCGGGTACCTACGAGCAGTACTTC.

The V gene is TRBV7-2, the J gene TRBJ1-3; D not certain. The CDR3 sequence is 16 residues long. The germline V gene encodes CDR1 SGHTA and CDR2 FQGNSA. Trimming took 2 bases from V and 4 from J, leaving 15 bases between them. The CDR3 DNA is TGTGCCAGCAGCTTATACTCAAAAAACGAAGGAAACACCATATATTTT. It encodes CASSLYSKNEGNTIYF.

V usage is TRBV14 and J usage is TRBJ2-5, with no clear D. The last part of the DNA fits TRBJ2-7 better; the J call may be wrong. CDR1 and CDR2 (germline): SGHDN, FVKESK. This CDR3 contains 12 residues. The CDR3 DNA reads as TGTGCCAGCAGCCAGCAAGGCAGCGAGCAGTACTTC. Amino acids: CASSQQGSEQYF.

The gene calls are TRBV5-4 and TRBJ1-6, with a possible D match to TRBD1 (6 bases). The germline V and J ends were trimmed by 4 bases and 5 bases, with 10 bases remaining between them. This CDR3 comprises 14 residues. Germline V gene sequence: CDR1 SGHNT, CDR2 YYREEE (reference sequence). This CDR3 reads CASSVQGNNSPLHF. The CDR3 DNA is TGTGCCAGCAGCGTACAGGGAAATAATTCACCCCTCCACTTT. Using reference TRBV5-4 and TRBJ1-6 for the parts outside the CDR3, the full variable domain is ETGVTQSPTHLIKTRGQQVTLRCSSQSGHNTVSWYQQALGQGPQFIFQYYREEENGRGNFPPRFSGLQFPNYSSELNVNALELDDSALYLCASSVQGNNSPLHFGNGTRLTVT.

This chain uses TRBV6-1 with TRBJ1-2; a possible D gene is TRBD1 (6 bases). Trimming removed 7 bases from V and 7 bases from J, with 19 bases in between. CDR3 length equals 14 residues. Germline lookup yields CDR1 MNHNS and CDR2 SASEGT. CDR3 sequence (DNA): TGTGCCAGCACCGAGGACAGCCTGCGGCCTGGCTACACCTTC. It encodes CASTEDSLRPGYTF.

This clone was seen only a few times. The same CDR3 is also encoded by other DNA sequences in this sample. The rearrangement links TRBV18 to TRBJ2-3; D call uncertain. In germline, CDR1 is KGHSH, CDR2 LQKENI. The V end was cut by 2 bases, the J end by 4 bases, with 10 bases between. The CDR3 loop spans 14 amino acids. The CDR3 loop is CASSPTSSADTQYF. The CDR3 DNA is TGTGCCAGCTCACCAACCTCAAGCGCAGATACGCAGTATTTT.

This chain connects TRBV2 to TRBJ1-1, with unresolved D. The germline V gene has CDR1 SNHLY and CDR2 FYNNEI. The CDR3 consists of 11 residues. The V end lost 4 bases, the J end lost 6 bases, and 6 bases lay between the germline ends. CDR3 in amino acids: CASSVAAEAFF. The CDR3 DNA follows: TGTGCCAGCAGTGTGGCGGCTGAAGCTTTCTTT.

V gene TRBV19 combines with J gene TRBJ1-5; 8 nucleotides match TRBD1. The J segment lost 6 bases and the V segment lost 4 bases, leaving 8 bases of the junction unmatched. This CDR3 is built from 15 residues. The germline V gene encodes CDR1 LNHDA and CDR2 SQIVND (reference sequence). The CDR3 DNA follows: TGTGCCAGTAGTAAGGGACAGGAAACACTTCAGCCCCAGCATTTT. Protein product: CASSKGQETLQPQHF.

The chain links TRBV18 to TRBJ1-1, with 9 positions matching TRBD1. The junction had 9 bases not matched to a gene; V was cut back by 3 bases and J by 4 bases. The germline V gene encodes CDR1 KGHSH and CDR2 LQKENI. The CDR3 is 16 amino acids. This CDR3 reads CASSPPGQGGSTEAFF. The DNA of the CDR3 is TGTGCCAGCTCACCTCCGGGACAGGGTGGTTCCACTGAAGCTTTCTTT. Full variable domain (remainder filled in from reference TRBV18 and TRBJ1-1): NAGVMQNPRHLVRRRGQEARLRCSPMKGHSHVYWYRQLPEEGLKFMVYLQKENIIDESGMPKERFSAEFPKEGPSILRIQQVVRGDSAAYFCASSPPGQGGSTEAFFGQGTRLTVV.

The CDR3 is CASSKAGNEQYF. DNA of the CDR3: TGTGCCAGCAGCAAGGCAGGGAATGAGCAGTACTTC. The V gene is TRBV6-6, the J gene TRBJ2-7, with a weak D call TRBD1 (5 bases). V was pared by 6 bases and J by 7 bases, with 13 bases between. This CDR3 spans 12 amino acids. Germline V gene sequence: CDR1 MNHNY, CDR2 SVGAGI (reference sequence).

Here the CDR3 reads CASSLGTGNQPQHF. In nucleotides, the CDR3 is TGTGCCAGCAGCTTAGGGACAGGGAATCAGCCCCAGCATTTT. The V and J genes are TRBV7-9 and TRBJ1-5, with 8 bases fitting TRBD1. CDR3 length: 14 amino acids. Losses at the gene ends were 1 base for V and 4 bases for J; bases not matched to a gene: 0. CDR1 and CDR2 from the germline V gene are SEHNR and FQNEAQ (reference sequence).

The sample holds one count of this clone. This rearrangement joins TRBV9 to TRBJ1-2, with TRBD1 matching 7 bases. V was pared by 2 bases and J by 6 bases, with 13 bases of the junction left unmatched. The CDR3 has 16 residues. Germline assignment: CDR1 SGDLS and CDR2 YYNGEE. The DNA of the CDR3 is TGTGCCAGCAGCGTTTACCCTTCGACAGGGCCGGATGGCTACACCTTC. Translating gives CASSVYPSTGPDGYTF. The full variable domain, rest sourced from reference TRBV9 and TRBJ1-2, is DSGVTQTPKHLITATGQRVTLRCSPRSGDLSVYWYQQSLDQGLQFLIQYYNGEERAKGNILERFSAQQFPDLHSELNLSSLELGDSALYFCASSVYPSTGPDGYTFGSGTRLTVV.

DNA for the CDR3: TGTGCCAGCAGCGCCCTAGCGGGGGGGCTAGATACGCAGTATTTT. This codes for CASSALAGGLDTQYF. The chain uses TRBV9 and TRBJ2-3; 12 bases line up with TRBD2. Germline CDR1 is SGDLS and CDR2 is YYNGEE. The V and J ends lost 3 bases and 5 bases, in that order; junction bases with no gene match: 4. This CDR3 has 15 amino acids.

This clone came up once. The V call is TRBV20-1, the J call TRBJ2-1; D is undetermined. The CDR3 totals 11 residues. V dropped 2 bases and J dropped 9 bases, with 8 bases sitting between them. Germline V gene sequence: CDR1 DFQATT, CDR2 SNEGSKA (reference sequence). The CDR3 spells CSARKQIEQFF. The CDR3, as DNA: TGCAGTGCTAGAAAACAGATTGAGCAGTTCTTC.

The CDR3 region is CASLPTAGANEQFF. The CDR3 region has the DNA TGCGCCAGCCTCCCCACTGCGGGGGCCAATGAGCAGTTCTTC. The chain combines TRBV5-1 with TRBJ2-1, with TRBD2 as a possible D gene (7 bases). This CDR3 is built from 14 residues. Germline CDR1 SGHRS, CDR2 YFSETQ. The ends were cut back, 7 bases at V and 6 bases at J, with 17 bases in the middle.

This chain joins TRBV5-4 and TRBJ1-5; 7 nucleotides line up with TRBD1. Per the germline V gene, CDR1 is SGHNT and CDR2 is YYREEE (reference sequence). The CDR3 consists of 13 residues. The J segment lost 5 bases and the V segment lost 4 bases, leaving 3 bases of the junction unmatched. The CDR3 sequence: CASSRDRHQPQHF. CDR3 DNA: TGTGCCAGCAGCCGGGACAGACATCAGCCCCAGCATTTT.

This clone was picked up a small number of times. The chain uses TRBV10-3 and TRBJ2-7; weak D call: TRBD2 (6 bases). Deletions cut 7 bases from V and 4 bases from J, with 8 bases between. From germline, CDR1 is ENHRY and CDR2 SYGVKD. This CDR3 has 11 residues. CDR3 residues: CAIMGGYEQYF. The CDR3 nucleotides read TGTGCCATCATGGGGGGATACGAGCAGTACTTC.

This chain uses TRBV5-6 with TRBJ1-5; D is perhaps TRBD1 (6 bases). This CDR3 has 15 amino acids. V lost 3 bases and J lost 4, with 14 bases in between. Germline-derived CDR1 and CDR2 are SGHDT and YYEEEE. The CDR3 DNA follows: TGTGCCAGCAGCTCGGGAGGGGGTTTTAATCAGCCCCAGCATTTT. Translating gives CASSSGGGFNQPQHF.

The rearrangement joins TRBV7-3 to TRBJ2-2, with D maybe TRBD1 (6 bases). Germline-derived CDR1 and CDR2 are SGHTA and FQGTGA. V was pared by 0 bases and J by 8 bases, with 13 bases between. The CDR3 contains 15 residues. The CDR3 coding sequence is TGTGCCAGCAGCTTAACTAACTCAGGGGCTGGGGAGCTGTTTTTT. It specifies CASSLTNSGAGELFF.